This entry is about one T cell receptor beta chain. Its antigen is undetermined. CDR3 length: 15 residues. Between the trimmed V and J ends, which lost 1 base and 6 bases, there was a span of 12 bases. Germline assignment: CDR1 SEHNR and CDR2 FQNEAQ (reference sequence). The data derive from a study of response to subunit inactivated influenza vaccine. Points from the study as a whole: That few new T cells are recruited by each seasonal influenza vaccination was the authors' suggestion.

In TCRdb, the RT-PCR reads were re-called with MiXCR into one record per CDR3 protein. The data contain hundreds of thousands of distinct CDR3 sequences, around 8% of them seen just once; the ten biggest clones take up 10% to 15%. The chain links TRBV7-9 to TRBJ1-4; TRBD1 might be the D (5 bases). This receptor was taken from a man in his fifties or sixties who received an inactivated influenza vaccine. The specimen comprised PBMCs from blood, sampled less than 30 months after vaccination. CDR3 amino acids: CASSLVGRGDEKLFF. The CDR3 bases are TGTGCCAGCAGCTTAGTGGGGCGAGGAGATGAAAAACTGTTTTTT.